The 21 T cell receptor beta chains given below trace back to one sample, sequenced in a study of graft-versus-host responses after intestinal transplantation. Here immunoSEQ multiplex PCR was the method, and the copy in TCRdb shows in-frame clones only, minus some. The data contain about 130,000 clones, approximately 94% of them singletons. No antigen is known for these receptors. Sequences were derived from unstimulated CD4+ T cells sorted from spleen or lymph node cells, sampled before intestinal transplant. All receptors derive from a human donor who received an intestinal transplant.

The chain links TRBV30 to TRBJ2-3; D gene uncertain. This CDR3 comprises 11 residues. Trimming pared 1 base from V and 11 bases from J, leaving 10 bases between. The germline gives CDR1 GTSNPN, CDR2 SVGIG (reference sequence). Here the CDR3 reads CAWSGVGEQYF. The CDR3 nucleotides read TGTGCCTGGAGTGGGGTGGGCGAGCAGTATTTT.

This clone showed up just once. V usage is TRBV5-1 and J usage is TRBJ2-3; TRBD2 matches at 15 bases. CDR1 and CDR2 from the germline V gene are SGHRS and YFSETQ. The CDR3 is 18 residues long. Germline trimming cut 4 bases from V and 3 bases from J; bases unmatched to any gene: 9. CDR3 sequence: CASSEGTSGGLGTDTQYF. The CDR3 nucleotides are TGCGCCAGCAGCGAGGGGACTAGCGGGGGGCTGGGGACAGATACGCAGTATTTT.

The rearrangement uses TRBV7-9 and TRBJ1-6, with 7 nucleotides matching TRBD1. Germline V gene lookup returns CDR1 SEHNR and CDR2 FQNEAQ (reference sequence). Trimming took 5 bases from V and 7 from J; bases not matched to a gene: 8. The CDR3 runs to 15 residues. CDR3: CASSRHGTANSPLHF. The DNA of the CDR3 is TGTGCCAGCAGCCGGCATGGGACAGCCAATTCACCCCTCCACTTT.

CDR3 amino acids: CATSRGTGGVFEQYF. DNA of the CDR3: TGTGCCACCAGCAGAGGGACAGGGGGCGTCTTCGAGCAGTACTTC. The V and J genes are TRBV15 and TRBJ2-7; 11 nucleotides agree with TRBD1. Germline CDR1 is LNHNV and CDR2 is YYDKDF (reference sequence). V lost 1 base to trimming and J lost 6 bases; unmatched junction nucleotides: 5. This CDR3 is 15 amino acids long. The full variable domain, completed using reference TRBV15 and TRBJ2-7, is DAMVIQNPRYQVTQFGKPVTLSCSQTLNHNVMYWYQQKSSQAPKLLFHYYDKDFNNEADTPDNFQSRRPNTSFCFLDIRSPGLGDTAMYLCATSRGTGGVFEQYFGPGTRLTVT.

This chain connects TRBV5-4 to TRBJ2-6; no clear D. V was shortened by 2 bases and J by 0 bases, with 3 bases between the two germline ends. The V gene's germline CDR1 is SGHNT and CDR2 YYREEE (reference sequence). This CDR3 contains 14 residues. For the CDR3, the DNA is TGTGCCAGCAGCTTTAGCTCTGGGGCCAACGTCCTGACTTTC. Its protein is CASSFSSGANVLTF.

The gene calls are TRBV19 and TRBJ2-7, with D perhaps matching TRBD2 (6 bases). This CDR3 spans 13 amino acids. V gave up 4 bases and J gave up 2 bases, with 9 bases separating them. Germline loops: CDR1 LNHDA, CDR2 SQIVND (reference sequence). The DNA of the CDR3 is TGTGCCAGTAGTACGGGACTGACCTACGAGCAGTACTTC. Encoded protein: CASSTGLTYEQYF.

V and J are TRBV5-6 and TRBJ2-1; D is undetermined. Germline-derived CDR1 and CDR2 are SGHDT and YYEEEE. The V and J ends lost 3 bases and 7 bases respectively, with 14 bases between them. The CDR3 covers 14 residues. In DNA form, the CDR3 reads TGTGCCAGCAGCTCCCTAGGGCGTGTGAATGAGCAGTTCTTC. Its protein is CASSSLGRVNEQFF. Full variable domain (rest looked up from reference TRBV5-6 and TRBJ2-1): DAGVTQSPTHLIKTRGQQVTLRCSPKSGHDTVSWYQQALGQGPQFIFQYYEEEERQRGNFPDRFSGHQFPNYSSELNVNALLLGDSALYLCASSSLGRVNEQFFGPGTRLTVL.

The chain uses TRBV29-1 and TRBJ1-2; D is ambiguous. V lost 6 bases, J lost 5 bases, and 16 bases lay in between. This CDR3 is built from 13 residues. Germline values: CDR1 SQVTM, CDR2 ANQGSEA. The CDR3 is CSVKASLNYGYTF. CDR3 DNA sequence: TGCAGCGTAAAGGCGTCGCTTAATTATGGCTACACCTTC.

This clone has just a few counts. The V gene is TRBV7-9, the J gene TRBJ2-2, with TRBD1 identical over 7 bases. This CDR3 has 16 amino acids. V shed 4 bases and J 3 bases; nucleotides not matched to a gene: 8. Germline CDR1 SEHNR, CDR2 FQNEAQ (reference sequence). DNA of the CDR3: TGTGCCAGCAGCTACTACCGGGACAGATACACCGGGGAGCTGTTTTTT. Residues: CASSYYRDRYTGELFF.

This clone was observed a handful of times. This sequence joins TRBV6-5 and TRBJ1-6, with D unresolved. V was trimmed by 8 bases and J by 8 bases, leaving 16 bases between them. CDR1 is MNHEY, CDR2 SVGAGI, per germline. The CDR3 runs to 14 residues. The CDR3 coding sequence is TGTGCCAGCTCTTCACGACGTAGAGATTCACCCCTCCACTTT. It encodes CASSSRRRDSPLHF.

In DNA form, the CDR3 reads TGTGCCACCAAGGGACAGGGGTTTCAAGAGACCCAGTACTTC. It specifies CATKGQGFQETQYF. The chain uses TRBV15 and TRBJ2-5; 10 nucleotides agree with TRBD1. The CDR3 has 14 residues. J lost 2 bases, V lost 7 bases, and 4 bases had no gene match. The germline CDR1 and CDR2 sequences are LNHNV and YYDKDF (reference sequence).

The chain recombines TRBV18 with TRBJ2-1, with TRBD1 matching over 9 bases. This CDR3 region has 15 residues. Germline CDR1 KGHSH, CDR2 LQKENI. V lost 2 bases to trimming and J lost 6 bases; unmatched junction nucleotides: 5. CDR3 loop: CASSPGQGTSNEQFF. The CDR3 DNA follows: TGTGCCAGCTCACCAGGACAGGGGACCAGCAATGAGCAGTTCTTC.

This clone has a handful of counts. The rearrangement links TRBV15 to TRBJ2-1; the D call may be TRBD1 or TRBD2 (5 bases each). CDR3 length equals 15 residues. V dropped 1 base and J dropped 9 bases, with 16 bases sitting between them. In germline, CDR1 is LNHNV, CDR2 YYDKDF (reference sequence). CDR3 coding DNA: TGTGCCACCAGCAGAGTGGTCGATCGAGGGGTTGAGCAGTTCTTC. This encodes CATSRVVDRGVEQFF.

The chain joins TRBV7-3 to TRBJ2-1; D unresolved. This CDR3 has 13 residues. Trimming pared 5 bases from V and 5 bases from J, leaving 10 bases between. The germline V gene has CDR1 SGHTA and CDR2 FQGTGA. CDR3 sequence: CASSLSRNNEQFF. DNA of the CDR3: TGTGCCAGCAGCCTAAGCAGAAACAATGAGCAGTTCTTC.

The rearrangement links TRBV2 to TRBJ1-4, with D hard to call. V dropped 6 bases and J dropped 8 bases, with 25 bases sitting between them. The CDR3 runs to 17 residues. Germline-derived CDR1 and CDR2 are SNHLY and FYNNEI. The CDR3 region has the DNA TGTGCCAGCAGCGCCCCCCCCACTGAGGCAGGAGACGAAAAACTGTTTTTT. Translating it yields CASSAPPTEAGDEKLFF.

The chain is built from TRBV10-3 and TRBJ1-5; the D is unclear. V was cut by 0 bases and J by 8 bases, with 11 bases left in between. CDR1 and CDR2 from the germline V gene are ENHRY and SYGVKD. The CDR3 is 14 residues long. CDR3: CAISESRISEPQHF. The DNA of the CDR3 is TGTGCCATCAGTGAGTCGAGGATTTCGGAGCCCCAGCATTTT.

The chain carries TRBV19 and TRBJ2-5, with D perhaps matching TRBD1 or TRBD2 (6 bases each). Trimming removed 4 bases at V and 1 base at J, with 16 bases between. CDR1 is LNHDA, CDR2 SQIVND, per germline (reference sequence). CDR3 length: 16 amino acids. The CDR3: CASSRFRGQVQETQYF. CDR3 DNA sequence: TGTGCCAGTAGTAGGTTTCGGGGGCAGGTCCAAGAGACCCAGTACTTC.

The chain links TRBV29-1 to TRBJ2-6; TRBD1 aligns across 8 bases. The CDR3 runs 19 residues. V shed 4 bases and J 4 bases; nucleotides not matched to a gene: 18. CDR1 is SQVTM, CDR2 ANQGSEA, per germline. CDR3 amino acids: CSVGGVYEGQGAGANVLTF. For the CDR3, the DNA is TGCAGCGTTGGCGGGGTATATGAAGGACAGGGCGCGGGGGCCAACGTCCTGACTTTC.

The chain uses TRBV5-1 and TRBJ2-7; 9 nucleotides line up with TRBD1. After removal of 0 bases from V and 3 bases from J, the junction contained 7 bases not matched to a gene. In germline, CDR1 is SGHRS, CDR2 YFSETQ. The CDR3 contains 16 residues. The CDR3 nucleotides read TGCGCCAGCAGCTTGGTGGGCGGGACAGGGAGCTACGAGCAGTACTTC. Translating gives CASSLVGGTGSYEQYF.

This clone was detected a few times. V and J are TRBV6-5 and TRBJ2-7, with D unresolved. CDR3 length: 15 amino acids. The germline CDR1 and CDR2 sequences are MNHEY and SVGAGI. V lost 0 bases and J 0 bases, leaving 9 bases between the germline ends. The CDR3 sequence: CASSYSVSFSYEQYF. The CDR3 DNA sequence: TGTGCCAGCAGTTACTCGGTCAGTTTCTCCTACGAGCAGTACTTC.

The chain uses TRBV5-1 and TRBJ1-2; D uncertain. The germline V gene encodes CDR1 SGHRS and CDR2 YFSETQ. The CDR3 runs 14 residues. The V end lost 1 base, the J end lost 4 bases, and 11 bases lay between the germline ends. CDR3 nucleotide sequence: TGCGCCAGCAGCTTGTTAAACTACGGCTATGGCTACACCTTC. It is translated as CASSLLNYGYGYTF.